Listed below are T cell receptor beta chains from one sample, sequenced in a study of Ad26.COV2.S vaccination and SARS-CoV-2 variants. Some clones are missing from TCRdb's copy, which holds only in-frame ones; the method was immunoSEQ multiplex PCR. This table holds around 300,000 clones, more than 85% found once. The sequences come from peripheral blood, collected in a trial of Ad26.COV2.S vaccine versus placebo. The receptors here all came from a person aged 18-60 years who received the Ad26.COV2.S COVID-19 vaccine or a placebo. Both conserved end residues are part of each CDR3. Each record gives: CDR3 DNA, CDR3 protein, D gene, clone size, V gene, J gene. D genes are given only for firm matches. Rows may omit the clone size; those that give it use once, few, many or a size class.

TGTGCCAGCAGGCGTCCCGGGACTAGCAACAATGAGCAGTTCTTC	CASRRPGTSNNEQFF	TRBD2	-	TRBV11-2	TRBJ2-1
TGTGCCAGCAGCCAAGCGGACTGGCCCAAGACGGAGACCCAGTACTTC	CASSQADWPKTETQYF	-	-	TRBV3-1/TRBV3-2	TRBJ2-5
TGTGCCAGCCGACAGGGTCTCTACGAGCAGTACTTC	CASRQGLYEQYF	TRBD1	-	TRBV2	TRBJ2-7
TGCAGCGTTGAGTCTGGGACAACGAACACCGGGGAGCTGTTTTTT	CSVESGTTNTGELFF	-	-	TRBV29-1	TRBJ2-2
TGTGCCAGCAACGAGCGGGGCTACGAGCAGTACTTC	CASNERGYEQYF	TRBD2	-	TRBV28	TRBJ2-7
TGTGCCAGTAGTATAACGGGGGCCTCCTACGAGCAGTACTTC	CASSITGASYEQYF	-	once	TRBV19	TRBJ2-7
TGTGCCAGCAGCCTTGGGACAGGGAACCAGCCCCAGCATTTT	CASSLGTGNQPQHF	TRBD1	-	TRBV11-2	TRBJ1-5
TGTGCCAGCAGTTGGACCTCTTTTAGCGGGGGGAGCACAGATACGCAGTATTTT	CASSWTSFSGGSTDTQYF	TRBD2	-	TRBV5-6	TRBJ2-3
TGTGCCAGCAGCCTTGACAGGGCCTCCGAGACCCAGTACTTC	CASSLDRASETQYF	TRBD1	-	TRBV13	TRBJ2-5
TGTGCCAGTAGTACGGGACAGGGGGCTGAAAAACTGTTTTTT	CASSTGQGAEKLFF	TRBD1	-	TRBV19	TRBJ1-4
TGTGCCAGCAGTTTATCTGGGAGGCACTCTGGGGCCAACGTCCTGACTTTC	CASSLSGRHSGANVLTF	-	-	TRBV28	TRBJ2-6
TGTGCCAGTAGTGGACAGGTATTGCAGCCCCAGCATTTT	CASSGQVLQPQHF	TRBD1	-	TRBV19	TRBJ1-5
TGCAGCGCCGTTGATTTCCTCAGTGGTAATGAAAAACTGTTTTTT	CSAVDFLSGNEKLFF	-	once	TRBV29-1	TRBJ1-4
TGTGCCAGCAGCACAGATGCGAACGAGCAGTACTTC	CASSTDANEQYF	-	-	TRBV7-9	TRBJ2-7
TGTGCCAGCAGCTTATTCAGTCAGCCCCAGCATTTT	CASSLFSQPQHF	-	once	TRBV7-9	TRBJ1-5
TGTGCCAGCAGCCAAGAAGGACTAGCGGGAGTTGGGGAGCAGTTCTTC	CASSQEGLAGVGEQFF	TRBD2	-	TRBV3-1/TRBV3-2	TRBJ2-1
TGTGCCAGCAGTATTACAGGGGGTAGGATGAACACTGAAGCTTTCTTT	CASSITGGRMNTEAFF	TRBD1	-	TRBV28	TRBJ1-1
TGTGCCAGTAGTATCGCATCGGGATCACCCCTCCACTTT	CASSIASGSPLHF	-	-	TRBV19	TRBJ1-6
TGTGCCACCAGCAGAGATTCCGGGGAAGAGACCCAGTACTTC	CATSRDSGEETQYF	-	-	TRBV15	TRBJ2-5
TGTGCCAGCACCGGGCGAGACTCCTACGAGCAGTACTTC	CASTGRDSYEQYF	-	few	TRBV28	TRBJ2-7
TGTGCCAGCAGTTACCCCCAGGGACTAGCGGGAGTGCCCTCCTACGAGCAGTACTTC	CASSYPQGLAGVPSYEQYF	TRBD2	-	TRBV6-2/TRBV6-3	TRBJ2-7
TGTGCCAGCAGTGATTTGCCTAGCGGGAGTTCTGATGAGCAGTTCTTC	CASSDLPSGSSDEQFF	TRBD2	-	TRBV2	TRBJ2-1
TGTGCCAGCAGTGATACAGCCAAAAGCTCCTATAATTCACCCCTCCACTTT	CASSDTAKSSYNSPLHF	-	-	TRBV6-1	TRBJ1-6
TGTGCCAGCAGCGAAAGTCCTAGCGGGACCACCTACGAGCAGTACTTC	CASSESPSGTTYEQYF	TRBD2	few	TRBV9	TRBJ2-7
TGTGCCAGTAGGGGACAGGGGAACACTGAAGCTTTCTTT	CASRGQGNTEAFF	TRBD1	-	TRBV19	TRBJ1-1
TGTGCCAGTAGTATATATTTCCAGTCAGGCCAGCCCCAGCATTTT	CASSIYFQSGQPQHF	-	-	TRBV19	TRBJ1-5
TGTGCCAGCACTTTAGCGGGGGTTGGAGATACGCAGTATTTT	CASTLAGVGDTQYF	TRBD2	-	TRBV6-5	TRBJ2-3
TGCGCCAGCAGTGGAAGCGGGTCCTCCTACGAGCAGTACTTC	CASSGSGSSYEQYF	-	-	TRBV4-1	TRBJ2-7